This T cell receptor (beta chain) emerged from a study of cytomegalovirus exposure and HLA in healthy donors. Study findings and constraints: Later analysis identified a missense DCLRE1C variant that was linked to TCR beta V- and J-gene trimming. Relative to the approximately 680-donor mean, N-insertions were reportedly fewer in an Asian-associated ancestry cluster in a later analysis.

Per germline, CDR1 SNHLY and CDR2 FYNNEI. V shed 7 bases and J shed 1 base, with 11 bases lying between them. There are 13 residues in the CDR3. With 60 Vbeta and 13 Jbeta primers, the PCR was carried out. Data came from immunoSEQ multiplex PCR; TCRdb stores just in-frame clones and leaves some out. The sample holds about 190,000 clones, 81% seen once. On this clone: Its antigen is unknown.

The chain links TRBV2 to TRBJ2-7; D may be TRBD2 (6 bases). Sequencing was done on a sample of PBMCs. The TCR originated in a man between 18 and 29 years old in good health and CMV-seronegative. CDR3 nucleotides: TGTGCCAGCACCACCGGGGGATCCTACGAGCAGTACTTC. It yields the protein CASTTGGSYEQYF. Together with reference TRBV2 and TRBJ2-7, the CDR3 gives the full variable domain: EPEVTQTPSHQVTQMGQEVILRCVPISNHLYFYWYRQILGQKVEFLVSFYNNEISEKSEIFDDQFSVERPDGSNFTLKIRSTKLEDSAMYFCASTTGGSYEQYFGPGTRLTVT.